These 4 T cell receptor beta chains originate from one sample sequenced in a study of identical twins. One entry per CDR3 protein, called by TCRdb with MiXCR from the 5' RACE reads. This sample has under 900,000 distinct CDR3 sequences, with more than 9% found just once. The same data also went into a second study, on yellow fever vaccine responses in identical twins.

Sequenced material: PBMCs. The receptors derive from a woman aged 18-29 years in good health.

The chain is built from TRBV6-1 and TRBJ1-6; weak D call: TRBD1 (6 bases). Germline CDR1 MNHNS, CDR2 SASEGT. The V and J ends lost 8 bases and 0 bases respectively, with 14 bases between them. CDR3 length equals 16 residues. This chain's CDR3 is CASLQGMSSYNSPLHF. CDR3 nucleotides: TGTGCCAGCCTTCAGGGGATGAGCTCCTATAATTCACCCCTCCACTTT.

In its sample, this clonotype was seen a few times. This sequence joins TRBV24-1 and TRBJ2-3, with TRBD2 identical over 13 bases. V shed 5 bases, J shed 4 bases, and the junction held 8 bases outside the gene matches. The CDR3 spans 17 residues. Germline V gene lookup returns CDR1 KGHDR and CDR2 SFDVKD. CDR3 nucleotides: TGTGCCACCAGTGGCCCCACTAGCGGGAGGGTATCAGATACGCAGTATTTT. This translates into CATSGPTSGRVSDTQYF.

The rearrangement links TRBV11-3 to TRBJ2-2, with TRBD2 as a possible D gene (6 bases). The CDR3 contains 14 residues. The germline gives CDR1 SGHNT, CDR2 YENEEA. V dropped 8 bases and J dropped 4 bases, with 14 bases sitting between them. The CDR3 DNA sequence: TGTGCCAGCTTTGGAGGGAGTGGCACCGGGGAGCTGTTTTTT. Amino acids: CASFGGSGTGELFF.

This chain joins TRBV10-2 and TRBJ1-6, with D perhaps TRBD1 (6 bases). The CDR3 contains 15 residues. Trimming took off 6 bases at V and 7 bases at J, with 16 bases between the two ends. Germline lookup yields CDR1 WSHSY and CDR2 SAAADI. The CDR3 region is CASSPDRTGNSPLHF. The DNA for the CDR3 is TGCGCCAGCAGCCCAGACAGGACGGGGAATTCACCCCTCCACTTT.